The clone carrying this TCR beta chain appeared many times. The sample originates from a study of blood T cells in healthy people across ages. The V end lost 1 base, the J end lost 4 bases, and 13 bases lay between the germline ends. The CDR3 spans 15 residues. The germline V gene encodes CDR1 SGHVS and CDR2 FQNEAQ. Sample-barcoded 5' priming and a J-beta primer mix drove a second PCR of about 7 to 11 cycles. TCRdb redid the calling of the 5' RACE reads with MiXCR, one entry per CDR3 protein. The sample holds hundreds of thousands of distinct CDR3 sequences, about 30% seen once. This chain joins TRBV7-8 and TRBJ1-2; possibly TRBD1 for D (5 bases). The sample consisted of blood. The receptor was isolated from an elderly woman in good health. In DNA form, the CDR3 reads TGTGCCAGCAGCTTAGACCTCGGGGGGGTCTATGGCTACACCTTC. Amino acids: CASSLDLGGVYGYTF.